The entry below gives a single T cell receptor (beta chain) sequence along with its context. This specimen comes from a study of blood T cell repertoires in COVID-19. How the authors handled the data: Reference gene primer amplification in the assay estimated nucleated cell counts. Method: immunoSEQ multiplex PCR; TCRdb's copy keeps in-frame clones and lacks some. V and J calls plus clone size are reproduced from that table; the DNA served to infer D and trimming. Altogether about 73,000 clones are present, around four fifths being singletons, with the ten largest covering 1.8%. Trimming removed 3 bases at V and 6 bases at J, with 12 bases between. The CDR3 is 13 residues long. Germline CDR1 LNHNV, CDR2 YYDKDF (reference sequence).

The origin of this receptor is a woman aged 60-70 years with acute or convalescent COVID-19. What was sequenced was peripheral blood. V is TRBV15 and J is TRBJ2-7; weak D call: TRBD1 (5 bases). The CDR3 coding sequence is TGTGCCACCAGCAGGCAGGGCTGGGGCGAGCAGTACTTC. It translates to CATSRQGWGEQYF.